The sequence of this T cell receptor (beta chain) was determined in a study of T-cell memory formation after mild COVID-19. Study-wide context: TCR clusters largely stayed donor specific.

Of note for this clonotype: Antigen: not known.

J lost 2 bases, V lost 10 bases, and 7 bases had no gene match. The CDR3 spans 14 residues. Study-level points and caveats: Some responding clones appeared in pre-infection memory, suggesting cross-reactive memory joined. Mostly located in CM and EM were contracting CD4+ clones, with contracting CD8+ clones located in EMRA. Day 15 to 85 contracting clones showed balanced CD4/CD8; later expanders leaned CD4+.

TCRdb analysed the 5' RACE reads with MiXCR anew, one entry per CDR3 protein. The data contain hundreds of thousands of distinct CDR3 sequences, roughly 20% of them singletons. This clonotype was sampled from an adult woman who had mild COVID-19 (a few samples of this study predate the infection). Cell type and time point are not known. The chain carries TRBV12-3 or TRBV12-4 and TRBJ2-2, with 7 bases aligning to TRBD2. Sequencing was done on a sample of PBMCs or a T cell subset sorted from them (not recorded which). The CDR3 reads CAISTSSNTGELFF. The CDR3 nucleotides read TGTGCCATCTCGACTAGCTCTAACACCGGGGAGCTGTTTTTT.